This TCR beta chain stems from a study of T cell repertoires in ileal Crohn's disease (dated by TCRdb to the late 2010s). At the level of the whole study: Median disease duration was about eight years, and roughly 35% of patients were identified as active smokers at the time of surgery. Surgery was performed for a complication in all patients, with stricturing disease in approximately 60% and penetrating disease in approximately 40%. About half of the patients received postoperative therapy: some 12 received thiopurines and about 19 received anti-TNF agents. TCR repertoire analysis was done in fewer than 65 Crohn's disease patients from a prospective multicentre cohort. The study ran alongside a multicentre cohort designed to identify predictors of early endoscopic recurrence after ileocolonic resection. A Rutgeerts score above i0 was used to define endoscopic postoperative recurrence. A total of about 170 mucosal samples from roughly 57 patients were sequenced, collected from several sites on the surgical specimen and at postoperative endoscopy. General findings and caveats noted by the study authors: More high-frequency clones were carried by sorted CD8 T cells than by CD4 T cells, suggesting that mucosal expansions were mainly CD8. Compared with non-smokers, patients who were active smokers at surgery showed a significantly higher proportion of clonal expansions (25.9% vs 17.9%, p=0.02). Mucosal CD4 and CD8 T cells were sorted and sequenced only in a subgroup of patients, the size of which was not stated. Higher percentages of high-frequency clones at the time of surgery were linked to endoscopic recurrence, and every patient with clonality above 26.8% (18/57) had recurrence.

For commercial TCRB immunosequencing, around 500 nanograms of biopsy DNA were submitted for each sample. Adaptive Biotechnology amplified the CDR3 regions from genomic DNA with a two-step multiplex PCR designed to control amplification bias. In the first PCR, primers covered every V and J gene segment, and in the second PCR, barcodes and Illumina adapters were added. CDR3 libraries were sequenced using an Illumina instrument. The paper's data handling went like this. The analysis drew on both the pipelines supplied by the vendor and custom analysis of the raw data in R/Bioconductor running R version 3.3.0. Clonality, which ranges from 0 to 1, was calculated as the inverse of the normalised Shannon entropy across all productive clones. High-frequency clones were defined as the repertoire share of the top 100 clones, retaining only clones passing a 95% confidence test. The Simpson index measured repertoire diversity, and the Morisita-Horn index measured overlap between samples. In TCRdb, the immuneACCESS table is reduced to in-frame sequences with V and J assigned. These tables do not hold every clone; where another copy was compared, an unresolved V gene accounts for under half, and the others remain unexplained. The V and J calls and clone size are taken from that table; D and trimming were inferred from the DNA. This sample comprises roughly 4,100 clones, about 70% of them detected only once. The ten largest clonotypes hold about 22% of the sample.

Adults with ileal or ileocolonic Crohn's disease and an indication for ileocolonic resection were eligible for inclusion. Before DNA extraction, whole ileal mucosal biopsies were kept frozen at -80 degrees C. A TRizol-based method was used to extract genomic DNA from the frozen whole biopsies, and the DNA was quantified with a NanoDrop 2000 spectrophotometer. On this clone: No cognate antigen has been identified for it. Per-base qualities were not stored, and no clone one base away is much larger.

From cysteine to phenylalanine, the CDR3 is 17 amino acids long. The entry retains the CDR3 DNA only, 51 bases that are in frame from base 1. Reading the germline V gene gives CDR1 ENHRY and CDR2 SYGVKD. The junction shows trimming of 4 bases on V and 6 bases on J, plus 21 bases between the germline ends. The source of this sequence is an adult with Crohn's disease. Recombination joined TRBV10-3 with TRBJ2-2, with TRBD2 tentatively as D gene (5 bases match). The sample was ileal tissue. In nucleotides, the sequence is TGTGCCATCAGTGGCGCGTCGGGATCCCCCTTCGCCGGGGAGCTGTTTTTT. It translates as CAISGASGSPFAGELFF.